This T cell receptor (beta chain) appears in the sequencing data of a study of regulatory T cells in long-lasting Graves disease. Time point denoted: newly diagnosed GD, antithyroid drugs for less than 3 months. PBMC RNA served as the TCR library source. This clonotype was observed a few times. Its antigen is unidentified. CDR3-region Arm-PCR and iRepertoire HTBI primers produced the TCR beta libraries. MiXCR, applied by TCRdb to the multiplex PCR reads, yields one record per CDR3 protein. The table shows about 540,000 distinct CDR3 sequences, with approximately 15% occurring only once. Study-wide results and caveats: Persistent patients shared 2,700 or so public clonotypes among themselves. Newly diagnosed patients shared fewer, at roughly 970. Favored usage of TRBV28, TRBJ1-2 and TRBJ2-5 was recorded in persistent disease. Newly diagnosed Graves' patients had higher TCR diversity than persistent ones.

The length of the CDR3 is 15 residues. CDR1 and CDR2 from the germline V gene are KGHSH and LQKENI. After removal of 6 bases from V and 7 bases from J, the junction contained 12 bases not matched to a gene. This sample was shared with a second study, whose subject was T cells in Graves' hyperthyroidism and ophthalmopathy.

Here the sequenced sample was peripheral blood mononuclear cells (PBMCs), taken at new diagnosis, from a patient treated with antithyroid drugs. The sequence was obtained from a young man with Graves disease. This chain links TRBV18 with TRBJ2-1, with 7 bases identical to TRBD2. The CDR3 reads CASSQVSGGSNEQFF. In nucleotides, the CDR3 is TGTGCCAGCTCTCAGGTTTCGGGAGGATCGAATGAGCAGTTCTTC. Full variable domain (missing parts from reference TRBV18 and TRBJ2-1): NAGVMQNPRHLVRRRGQEARLRCSPMKGHSHVYWYRQLPEEGLKFMVYLQKENIIDESGMPKERFSAEFPKEGPSILRIQQVVRGDSAAYFCASSQVSGGSNEQFFGPGTRLTVL.